A selection of T cell receptor beta chains follows, all from one sample in a study of technical replicates of blood from several donors. Only in-frame clones appear in the TCRdb table, and some are missing; sequencing was by immunoSEQ multiplex PCR. Here the sample spans 65,000 to 85,000 clones, approximately 91% being singletons. Material: T cells isolated from PBMCs. Receptor source: a human donor in good health. The CDR3 runs from the conserved cysteine through the conserved F or W. The D gene is left open where the match is weak. Some rows mark clone size as missing; the rest say once, few, many or name a class of expanded clone.

D: .; V: TRBV18; size: .; J: TRBJ1-1; CDR3: CASSPSGARNTEAFF; DNA: TGTGCCAGCTCACCTTCTGGGGCTAGGAACACTGAAGCTTTCTTT
D: .; V: TRBV5-8; size: once; J: TRBJ2-5; CDR3: CATRSLAQETQYF; DNA: TGTGCCACCCGAAGCCTAGCGCAAGAGACCCAGTACTTC
D: .; V: TRBV28; size: .; J: TRBJ1-1; CDR3: CASSPPRGPEAFF; DNA: TGTGCCAGCAGTCCTCCCAGGGGCCCTGAAGCTTTCTTT
D: TRBD1; V: TRBV28; size: .; J: TRBJ1-2; CDR3: CAIFLGDRGAGYTF; DNA: TGTGCCATCTTCCTAGGGGACAGGGGTGCTGGCTACACCTTC
D: TRBD1; V: TRBV28; size: .; J: TRBJ1-3; CDR3: CASSFGTGLPNTIYF; DNA: TGTGCCAGCAGTTTCGGGACAGGCCTTCCAAACACCATATATTTT
D: .; V: TRBV7-9; size: .; J: TRBJ2-1; CDR3: CASSFTGAYNEQFF; DNA: TGTGCCAGCAGCTTTACCGGAGCCTACAATGAGCAGTTCTTC
D: .; V: TRBV6-1; size: .; J: TRBJ1-3; CDR3: CASVRGSGNTIYF; DNA: TGTGCCAGCGTCAGGGGCTCCGGAAACACCATATATTTT
D: .; V: TRBV18; size: .; J: TRBJ2-3; CDR3: CASSPRTRTDTQYF; DNA: TGTGCCAGCTCACCTCGGACTCGAACAGATACGCAGTATTTT
D: .; V: TRBV6-4; size: .; J: TRBJ2-3; CDR3: CASSQVGTDTQYF; DNA: TGTGCCAGCAGCCAGGTTGGCACAGATACGCAGTATTTT
D: .; V: TRBV7-3; size: .; J: TRBJ2-3; CDR3: CASSLNPLRADTQYF; DNA: TGTGCCAGCAGCTTAAACCCCCTCCGGGCAGATACGCAGTATTTT
D: TRBD1; V: TRBV5-4; size: .; J: TRBJ2-3; CDR3: CASSLVTGFTDTQYF; DNA: TGTGCCAGCAGCTTGGTGACAGGGTTCACAGATACGCAGTATTTT
D: TRBD2; V: TRBV28; size: .; J: TRBJ2-5; CDR3: CASSLLRLADTQYF; DNA: TGTGCCAGCAGTTTACTAAGACTAGCGGATACCCAGTACTTC
D: .; V: TRBV6-1; size: .; J: TRBJ1-5; CDR3: CASTTNQPQHF; DNA: TGTGCCAGCACCACAAATCAGCCCCAGCATTTT
D: .; V: TRBV10-2; size: .; J: TRBJ2-7; CDR3: CASSVASYEQYF; DNA: TGCGCCAGCAGTGTTGCGAGCTACGAGCAGTACTTC
D: .; V: TRBV19; size: .; J: TRBJ1-5; CDR3: CASSIDPNQPQHF; DNA: TGTGCCAGTAGTATAGATCCGAATCAGCCCCAGCATTTT
D: .; V: TRBV18; size: .; J: TRBJ1-4; CDR3: CASSPPIREATNEKLFF; DNA: TGTGCCAGCTCACCACCGATAAGGGAGGCAACTAATGAAAAACTGTTTTTT
D: .; V: TRBV5-1; size: .; J: TRBJ2-3; CDR3: CASSLGKPSTDTQYF; DNA: TGCGCCAGCAGCTTGGGAAAGCCTAGCACAGATACGCAGTATTTT
D: .; V: TRBV11-2; size: .; J: TRBJ2-1; CDR3: CASSLFPRGSDVRDNEQFF; DNA: TGTGCCAGCAGCTTATTTCCACGGGGATCGGATGTGAGGGACAATGAGCAGTTCTTC
D: TRBD2; V: TRBV6-5; size: .; J: TRBJ2-7; CDR3: CASTTSGLSYEQYF; DNA: TGTGCCAGCACTACTAGCGGTCTCTCCTACGAGCAGTACTTC
D: TRBD2; V: TRBV4-3; size: .; J: TRBJ2-3; CDR3: CASSQTYLAGGPTDTQYF; DNA: TGCGCCAGCAGCCAAACCTATCTAGCGGGAGGGCCCACAGATACGCAGTATTTT
D: .; V: TRBV27; size: .; J: TRBJ1-2; CDR3: CASSRITGLDYGYTF; DNA: TGTGCCAGCAGCAGAATAACAGGGTTAGACTATGGCTACACCTTC
D: .; V: TRBV15; size: .; J: TRBJ2-1; CDR3: CATSSLQGYNEQFF; DNA: TGTGCCACCAGCAGTCTACAGGGTTACAATGAGCAGTTCTTC
D: TRBD1; V: TRBV9; size: .; J: TRBJ1-4; CDR3: CASSVEDRGVFEKLFF; DNA: TGTGCCAGCAGCGTGGAAGACAGGGGGGTATTTGAAAAACTGTTTTTT
D: TRBD2; V: TRBV7-3; size: .; J: TRBJ2-3; CDR3: CASSYYLRGSRDDTQYF; DNA: TGTGCCAGCAGCTACTACCTCCGCGGGAGTCGTGACGATACGCAGTATTTT
D: TRBD1; V: TRBV9; size: .; J: TRBJ2-2; CDR3: CASKQGGSNTGELFF; DNA: TGTGCCAGTAAACAGGGGGGATCGAACACCGGGGAGCTGTTTTTT
D: .; V: TRBV9; size: .; J: TRBJ1-2; CDR3: CASSVADGYTF; DNA: TGTGCCAGCAGCGTGGCAGATGGCTACACCTTC
D: TRBD2; V: TRBV27; size: .; J: TRBJ2-7; CDR3: CASSFLAGDLEQYF; DNA: TGTGCCAGCAGTTTTCTAGCGGGAGATTTAGAGCAGTACTTC
D: .; V: TRBV27; size: .; J: TRBJ2-7; CDR3: CASSLGGGVYEQYF; DNA: TGTGCCAGCAGTTTGGGGGGTGGGGTCTACGAGCAGTACTTC
D: .; V: TRBV5-6; size: .; J: TRBJ2-7; CDR3: CASSFVASYEQYF; DNA: TGTGCCAGCAGCTTCGTAGCCTCCTACGAGCAGTACTTC
D: .; V: TRBV10-1; size: .; J: TRBJ2-1; CDR3: CASSDHREQWHNEQFF; DNA: TGCGCCAGCAGTGACCATCGGGAGCAGTGGCACAATGAGCAGTTCTTC
D: TRBD1; V: TRBV2; size: .; J: TRBJ1-3; CDR3: CASTTGATGNTIYF; DNA: TGTGCCAGCACCACAGGGGCCACTGGAAACACCATATATTTT
D: .; V: TRBV4-1; size: .; J: TRBJ1-3; CDR3: CASSRGGLVISGNTIYF; DNA: TGCGCCAGCAGCCGGGGAGGGCTGGTTATTAGTGGAAACACCATATATTTT
D: TRBD2; V: TRBV5-1; size: .; J: TRBJ2-7; CDR3: CASSLARTSGRDEQYF; DNA: TGCGCCAGCAGCTTGGCCAGGACTAGCGGGAGAGACGAGCAGTACTTC
D: TRBD2; V: TRBV7-3; size: once; J: TRBJ2-2; CDR3: CASSLRAGANTGELFF; DNA: TGTGCCAGCAGCTTAAGAGCGGGAGCTAACACCGGGGAGCTGTTTTTT
D: .; V: TRBV27; size: .; J: TRBJ2-7; CDR3: CASSEGDSSEQYF; DNA: TGTGCCAGCAGTGAAGGGGACTCCTCAGAGCAGTACTTC
D: .; V: TRBV5-1; size: .; J: TRBJ2-7; CDR3: CASSYPQGYEQYF; DNA: TGCGCCAGCAGCTACCCACAGGGCTACGAGCAGTACTTC
D: TRBD1; V: TRBV7-9; size: .; J: TRBJ1-3; CDR3: CASSLALGQGRNTIYF; DNA: TGTGCCAGCAGCTTAGCCCTGGGACAGGGCAGAAACACCATATATTTT
D: .; V: TRBV5-6; size: .; J: TRBJ2-1; CDR3: CASSPGVYEQFF; DNA: TGTGCCAGCAGCCCGGGAGTCTATGAGCAGTTCTTC
D: .; V: TRBV5-4; size: .; J: TRBJ1-2; CDR3: CASSFFSFGESGYTF; DNA: TGTGCCAGCAGCTTTTTCTCCTTCGGGGAAAGTGGCTACACCTTC
D: .; V: TRBV7-9; size: once; J: TRBJ1-1; CDR3: CASSFGGNEAFF; DNA: TGTGCCAGCAGCTTCGGAGGTAACGAAGCTTTCTTT